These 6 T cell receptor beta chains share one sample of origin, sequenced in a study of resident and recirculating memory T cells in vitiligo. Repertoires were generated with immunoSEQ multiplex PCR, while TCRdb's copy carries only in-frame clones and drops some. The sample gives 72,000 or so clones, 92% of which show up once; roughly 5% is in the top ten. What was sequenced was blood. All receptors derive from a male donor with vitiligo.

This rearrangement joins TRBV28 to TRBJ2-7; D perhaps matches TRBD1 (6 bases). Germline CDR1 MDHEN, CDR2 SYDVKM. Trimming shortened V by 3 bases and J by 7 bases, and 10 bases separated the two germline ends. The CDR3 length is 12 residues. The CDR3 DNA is TGTGCCAGCAGTTTGAGGGGGTGGGAGCAGTACTTC. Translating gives CASSLRGWEQYF.

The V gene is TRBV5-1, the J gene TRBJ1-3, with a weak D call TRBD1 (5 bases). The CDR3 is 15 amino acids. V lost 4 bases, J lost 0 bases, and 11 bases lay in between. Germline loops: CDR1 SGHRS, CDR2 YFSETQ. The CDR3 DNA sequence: TGCGCCAGCAGCCGGGGGGAAGTCTCTGGAAACACCATATATTTT. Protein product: CASSRGEVSGNTIYF.

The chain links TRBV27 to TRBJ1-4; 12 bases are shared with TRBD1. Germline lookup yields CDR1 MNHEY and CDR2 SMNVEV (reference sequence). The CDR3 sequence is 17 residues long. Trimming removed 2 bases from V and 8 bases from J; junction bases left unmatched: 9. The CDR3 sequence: CASSLRGTGGIGEKLFF. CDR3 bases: TGTGCCAGCAGTTTAAGGGGGACAGGGGGCATTGGAGAAAAACTGTTTTTT.

The CDR3: CASSMGLAYNEQFF. As DNA, the CDR3 is TGTGCCAGCAGCATGGGACTAGCCTACAATGAGCAGTTCTTC. The rearrangement joins TRBV7-3 to TRBJ2-1; 8 bases match TRBD2. The V gene's germline CDR1 is SGHTA and CDR2 FQGTGA. Trimming took 5 bases from V and 2 from J; bases not matched to a gene: 2. The CDR3 has 14 amino acids.

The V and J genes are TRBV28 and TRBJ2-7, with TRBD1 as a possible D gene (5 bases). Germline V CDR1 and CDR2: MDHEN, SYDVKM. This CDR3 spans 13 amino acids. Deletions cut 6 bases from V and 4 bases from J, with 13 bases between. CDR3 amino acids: CASSLTGVYEQYF. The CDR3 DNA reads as TGTGCCAGCAGCCTTACAGGAGTTTACGAGCAGTACTTC.

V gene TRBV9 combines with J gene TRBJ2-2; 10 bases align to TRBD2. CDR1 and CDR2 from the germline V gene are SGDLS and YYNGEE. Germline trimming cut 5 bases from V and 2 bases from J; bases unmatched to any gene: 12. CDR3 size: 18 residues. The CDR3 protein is CASSPSSTSGTNTGELFF. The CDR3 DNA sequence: TGTGCCAGCAGTCCTTCCTCCACTAGCGGGACCAACACCGGGGAGCTGTTTTTT.